This entry lists 19 T cell receptor beta chains sequenced from one sample in a study of T cell repertoires in cytomegalovirus infection. MiXCR, applied by TCRdb to the reads, yields one record per CDR3 protein. This sample has under 300,000 distinct CDR3 sequences, with 9% to 15% found just once. The sequenced sample consisted of PBMCs. The source is a human donor in good health (CMV status not recorded). Some clones in this sample may be carry-over from other donors' samples.

Details on this clonotype: One base away lies a much larger clone, so this may be a sequencing read error. CDR3 in DNA: TGTGCGGCGTCGGCATCGAACATCGGGGAGCTGTTTTTT. Translation gives CAASASNIGELFF. The rearrangement links TRBV12-5 to TRBJ2-2; D is unresolved. The germline V gene encodes CDR1 LGHNT and CDR2 FRNRAP. The CDR3 loop spans 13 amino acids.

The count of this clonotype is one. The chain carries TRBV7-9 and TRBJ1-2, with D perhaps TRBD1 (5 bases). This CDR3 has 14 residues. Per the germline V gene, CDR1 is SEHNR and CDR2 is FQNEAQ (reference sequence). V lost 1 base and J 4 bases, leaving 10 bases between the germline ends. The CDR3 loop reads CASSLDGGAYGYTF. In DNA, the CDR3 is TGTGCCAGCAGCTTAGATGGGGGTGCCTATGGCTACACCTTC.

About this clonotype itself: This could be a read error, since a much larger clone is one nucleotide away. The V gene is TRBV11-2, the J gene TRBJ2-3; 7 positions match TRBD2. Germline V gene sequence: CDR1 SGHAT, CDR2 FQNNGV. This CDR3 is built from 17 residues. V lost 4 bases to trimming and J lost 3 bases; unmatched junction nucleotides: 13. The CDR3 is CASSSLGLVGWTDTQYF. In DNA form, the CDR3 reads TGTGCCAGCAGCTCGCTAGGACTAGTGGGATGGACAGATACGCAGTATTTT.

This clonotype was seen many times. The rearrangement links TRBV6-1 to TRBJ1-5; D may be TRBD1 (6 bases). V lost 11 bases, J lost 3 bases, and 14 bases lay in between. Germline V gene sequence: CDR1 MNHNS, CDR2 SASEGT. The CDR3 has 13 residues. CDR3 sequence (DNA): TGTGCCGGGAGATGGACAGACAATCAGCCCCAGCATTTT. Translation: CAGRWTDNQPQHF.

This clonotype came up a few times. This chain joins TRBV29-1 and TRBJ1-2; D is unresolved. V gave up 8 bases and J gave up 6 bases, with 16 bases separating them. The CDR3 has 12 residues. Germline loops: CDR1 SQVTM, CDR2 ANQGSEA. The CDR3 nucleotides read TGCAGCCACCGGACTCTAAGGGATGGCTACACCTTC. As protein: CSHRTLRDGYTF.

The J gene is TRBJ1-6, the V gene TRBV20-1; D might be TRBD1 (5 bases). Germline CDR1 DFQATT, CDR2 SNEGSKA (reference sequence). V dropped 6 bases and J dropped 5 bases, with 8 bases sitting between them. CDR3 length equals 12 residues. In DNA form, the CDR3 reads TGCAGTGCCCAGGGCAATAATTCACCCCTCCACTTT. Its translation: CSAQGNNSPLHF.

The chain joins TRBV6-5 to TRBJ1-2; 12 bases fit TRBD1. With V trimmed by 2 bases and J by 5 bases, 6 bases remained unmatched. Germline V CDR1 and CDR2: MNHEY, SVGAGI. The CDR3 is 16 residues long. The CDR3 DNA is TGTGCCAGCAGTTACCAGGGACAGGGGGCCGTATATGGCTACACCTTC. Residues: CASSYQGQGAVYGYTF.

This clonotype was counted between two and nine times. CDR3 amino acids: CASSPKTGINEKLFF. CDR3 in DNA: TGTGCCAGCTCACCAAAGACAGGGATAAATGAAAAACTGTTTTTT. The V call is TRBV18, the J call TRBJ1-4, with TRBD1 matching 7 bases. Unmatched junction bases numbered 5, after V lost 2 bases and J lost 5 bases. CDR1 KGHSH and CDR2 LQKENI come from the germline V gene. The CDR3 length is 15 residues.

In this sample, this clonotype turned up many times. The chain has TRBV7-9 and TRBJ2-2; 9 nucleotides line up with TRBD1. V was pared by 6 bases and J by 7 bases, with 9 bases of the junction left unmatched. CDR1 and CDR2 from the germline V gene are SEHNR and FQNEAQ (reference sequence). This CDR3 is built from 15 residues. The CDR3 is CASSFRTGEDGELFF. The CDR3, as DNA: TGTGCCAGCAGTTTCCGGACAGGGGAGGACGGGGAGCTGTTTTTT.

Only a few counts were recorded for this clonotype. J is TRBJ2-5 and V is TRBV7-9; maybe TRBD2 (5 bases). Trimming stripped 2 bases from V and 5 bases from J, with 12 bases between. Per germline, CDR1 SEHNR and CDR2 FQNEAQ (reference sequence). This CDR3 contains 14 residues. For the CDR3, the DNA is TGTGCCAGCAGCTTATCTAGCCTTTTGGAGACCCAGTACTTC. Amino acid sequence: CASSLSSLLETQYF. Filled out from reference TRBV7-9 and TRBJ2-5, the complete variable domain reads DTGVSQNPRHKITKRGQNVTFRCDPISEHNRLYWYRQTLGQGPEFLTYFQNEAQLEKSRLLSDRFSAERPKGSFSTLEIQRTEQGDSAMYLCASSLSSLLETQYFGPGTRLLVL.

This clonotype has at least ten counts. As DNA, the CDR3 is TGTGCCAGCAGCTTAGCACTAGCGGGGAGCACGAACACCGGGGAGCTGTTTTTT. It is translated as CASSLALAGSTNTGELFF. The gene calls are TRBV7-2 and TRBJ2-2, with 10 bases that match TRBD2. CDR1 and CDR2 from the germline V gene are SGHTA and FQGNSA. The CDR3 runs to 18 residues. The junction had 4 bases not matched to a gene; V was cut back by 0 bases and J by 0 bases. Full variable domain (remainder filled in from reference TRBV7-2 and TRBJ2-2): GAGVSQSPSNKVTEKGKDVELRCDPISGHTALYWYRQSLGQGLEFLIYFQGNSAPDKSGLPSDRFSAERTGGSVSTLTIQRTQQEDSAVYLCASSLALAGSTNTGELFFGEGSRLTVL.

The gene calls are TRBV7-3 and TRBJ2-6; 7 bases fit TRBD2. Germline V gene data show CDR1 as SGHTA and CDR2 as FQGTGA. The length of the CDR3 is 18 residues. V lost 4 bases, J lost 1 base, and 10 bases stayed unmatched. The CDR3 region is CASSYRGEGVSGANVLTF. In nucleotides, the CDR3 is TGTGCCAGCAGCTACCGGGGGGAAGGAGTATCTGGGGCCAACGTCCTGACTTTC.

This clonotype was seen at least ten times. The rearrangement uses TRBV7-8 and TRBJ1-5, with D tentatively TRBD1 (5 bases). Per the germline V gene, CDR1 is SGHVS and CDR2 is FQNEAQ. This CDR3 region has 19 residues. The V gene lost 2 bases and the J gene lost 0 bases, with 20 bases spanning the gap. CDR3: CASSLKGWWTDNSNQPQHF. CDR3 coding DNA: TGTGCCAGCAGCTTAAAGGGCTGGTGGACGGACAATAGCAATCAGCCCCAGCATTTT.

The chain couples TRBV11-2 to TRBJ1-2, with 7 bases fitting TRBD1. Unmatched junction bases numbered 11, after V lost 5 bases and J lost 5 bases. CDR3 size: 15 residues. Per germline, CDR1 SGHAT and CDR2 FQNNGV. CDR3 sequence (DNA): TGTGCCAGCAGCCCACAAACAGGGGTTGGTTATGGCTACACCTTC. Residues: CASSPQTGVGYGYTF.

In this sample, this clonotype turned up many times. This chain joins TRBV7-2 and TRBJ2-1; D may match TRBD1 or TRBD2 (5 bases each). The CDR3 spans 16 residues. The germline V gene encodes CDR1 SGHTA and CDR2 FQGNSA. Trimming shortened V by 2 bases and J by 5 bases, and 16 bases separated the two germline ends. This CDR3 is CASSLNFGTVNNEQFF. For the CDR3, the DNA is TGTGCCAGCAGCTTAAATTTCGGGACGGTAAACAATGAGCAGTTCTTC.

Ten or more counts support this clonotype. This rearrangement joins TRBV7-9 to TRBJ2-2; D may be TRBD2 (7 bases). This CDR3 region has 19 residues. CDR1 and CDR2 from the germline V gene are SEHNR and FQNEAQ (reference sequence). Trimming pared 4 bases from V and 0 bases from J, leaving 21 bases between. As DNA, the CDR3 is TGTGCCAGCAGCTCGAACCTTGGGGGGGCCTCTTCGAACACCGGGGAGCTGTTTTTT. Amino acid sequence: CASSSNLGGASSNTGELFF.

The chain recombines TRBV7-9 with TRBJ2-7; D may correspond to TRBD1 or TRBD2 (5 bases each). The V and J ends lost 2 bases and 2 bases respectively, with 13 bases between them. The V gene's germline CDR1 is SEHNR and CDR2 FQNEAQ (reference sequence). The CDR3 is 15 amino acids. CDR3 protein: CASSLTGGGTYEQYF. As DNA, the CDR3 is TGTGCCAGCAGCTTAACAGGAGGTGGGACCTACGAGCAGTACTTC. The full variable domain, its missing parts supplied by reference TRBV7-9 and TRBJ2-7, is DTGVSQNPRHKITKRGQNVTFRCDPISEHNRLYWYRQTLGQGPEFLTYFQNEAQLEKSRLLSDRFSAERPKGSFSTLEIQRTEQGDSAMYLCASSLTGGGTYEQYFGPGTRLTVT.

This clonotype was detected many times. The chain is built from TRBV7-2 and TRBJ1-1, with 8 bases identical to TRBD1. The germline V gene encodes CDR1 SGHTA and CDR2 FQGNSA. V shed 4 bases and J 3 bases; nucleotides not matched to a gene: 4. The CDR3 runs to 14 residues. The CDR3 reads CASSYMTGDTEAFF. CDR3 nucleotide sequence: TGTGCCAGCAGCTACATGACAGGGGACACTGAAGCTTTCTTT.

This clonotype was counted only a few times. The chain combines TRBV11-2 with TRBJ2-5; TRBD2 might be the D (6 bases). V was pared by 4 bases and J by 5 bases, with 17 bases between. CDR1 is SGHAT and CDR2 is FQNNGV in the germline V gene. The CDR3 spans 15 residues. CDR3 region: CASSWGPAGSETQYF. The DNA for the CDR3 is TGTGCCAGCAGCTGGGGACCCGCCGGGAGCGAGACCCAGTACTTC.